This record covers a single T cell receptor (beta chain). Per the study methods: Reference gene primer amplification yielded estimated nucleated cell counts. Here immunoSEQ multiplex PCR was the method, and the copy in TCRdb shows in-frame clones only, minus some. D and trimming come from the DNA, and the V and J calls and clone size come from that table. The data contain 55,000 to 80,000 clones, over 80% of them singletons. The record originates from a study of blood T cell repertoires in COVID-19. Turning to the study itself: The samples span acute and convalescent COVID-19 from the United States, Italy and Spain. The cDNA or gDNA used as material had been derived from T cells, B-cell-depleted T cells, or PBMCs.

Germline-derived CDR1 and CDR2 are LNHDA and SQIVND (reference sequence). This CDR3 region has 18 residues. V lost 2 bases, J lost 0 bases, and 9 bases stayed unmatched. The V and J genes are TRBV19 and TRBJ2-4; 8 bases are a match to TRBD2. The origin of this receptor is a woman of 80 years or more with acute or convalescent COVID-19. The specimen was peripheral blood. The DNA of the CDR3 is TGTGCCAGTAGTATATTTGTGGCGGGAGGAGGAGCCAAAAACATTCAGTACTTC. It specifies CASSIFVAGGGAKNIQYF.